This T cell receptor (beta chain) derives from a study of T cell responses to AZD1222 COVID-19 vaccine. Study-level results: Regions 160-218 and 743-854 dominated among vaccine-associated CD4 TCRs spanning spike. At baseline, just 6 or 7 AZD1222 recipients tested seropositive.

In regard to this clone: Its antigen is undetermined.

Measured with immunoSEQ multiplex PCR; TCRdb has only the in-frame clones, and not every one. This sample has about 180,000 clones, with 85% to 95% found just once. V lost 2 bases, J lost 2 bases, and 21 bases stayed unmatched. The CDR3 covers 21 residues. Germline V gives CDR1 LGHNA, CDR2 YNFKEQ. The chain links TRBV4-2 to TRBJ2-1, with 7 bases aligning to TRBD2. The specimen comprised peripheral blood, sampled 28 days after the second dose of the MenACWY control vaccine. The clonotype originates from an adult who received the MenACWY meningococcal vaccine as a control. CDR3 loop: CASSQQSRPGLPGGAYNEQFF. The CDR3 nucleotides read TGTGCCAGCAGCCAACAATCCCGACCGGGACTACCCGGGGGTGCCTACAATGAGCAGTTCTTC.